Reported below is one TCR beta chain. The entry originates in a study of shared clonotypes between healthy human individuals. The CDR3 totals 15 residues. V was shortened by 4 bases and J by 0 bases, with 10 bases between the two germline ends. TCRdb keeps only in-frame clones here, not all; method: immunoSEQ multiplex PCR. The data show approximately 710,000 clones, 90% seen once. The clonotype was recovered from a man between 18 and 35 years old in good health. Some clones in this sample may be carry-over from other donors' samples. The material sequenced was memory CD8+ T cells from PBMCs. Indicated subset: CD45RO+ cells pooled with CCR7-negative TemRA cells. The J gene is TRBJ1-5, the V gene TRBV23-1; perhaps TRBD1 as D (5 bases). TRBV23-1 is given ORF status, its function remaining uncertain. The CDR3 sequence is CASSPTDYSNQPQHF. DNA of the CDR3: TGCGCCAGCAGTCCGACAGATTATAGCAATCAGCCCCAGCATTTT.